These T cell receptor beta chains were read from a single sample in a study of OX40 agonist ivuxolimab in advanced cancers. This table comes from immunoSEQ multiplex PCR, and its TCRdb copy is limited to in-frame clones, with some not included. The table has tens of thousands of clones, roughly 87% seen once; the top ten hold around 9.8%. The specimen was CD4+ or CD8+ T cells sorted from blood, collected in a trial of the OX40 agonist ivuxolimab. The receptors come from an adult with an advanced solid tumor such as melanoma, head and neck, liver or kidney cancer. CDR3s include the opening cysteine and the closing phenylalanine or tryptophan. The order of the fields is J gene, V gene, clone size, D gene, CDR3 DNA, CDR3 protein. D genes are given only for firm matches. Clone size appears in some rows only: once, few, many, or a class for an expanded clone.

J gene: TRBJ2-3
V gene: TRBV18
clone size: NA
D gene: NA
CDR3 DNA: TGTGCCAGCTCACTAACATCCGGACAGAAAGAATTCACAGATACGCAGTATTTT
CDR3 protein: CASSLTSGQKEFTDTQYF

J gene: TRBJ2-5
V gene: TRBV7-2
clone size: NA
D gene: NA
CDR3 DNA: TGTGCCAGCAGCTTAGGAGGAGGAAAAGAGACCCAGTACTTC
CDR3 protein: CASSLGGGKETQYF

J gene: TRBJ1-1
V gene: TRBV12-5
clone size: NA
D gene: NA
CDR3 DNA: TGTGCTAGTGGTTTGCCCCATACCCGCAGGGAGGGCACTGAAGCTTTCTTT
CDR3 protein: CASGLPHTRREGTEAFF

J gene: TRBJ1-2
V gene: TRBV6-1
clone size: NA
D gene: TRBD1
CDR3 DNA: TGTGCCAGCAGACTGAGCCGGGACAGGGATGGCTACACCTTC
CDR3 protein: CASRLSRDRDGYTF

J gene: TRBJ2-5
V gene: TRBV11-2
clone size: NA
D gene: TRBD2
CDR3 DNA: TGTGCCAGCAGCTTAACGTCTACTAGCGGGAGGTATGAGACCCAGTACTTC
CDR3 protein: CASSLTSTSGRYETQYF

J gene: TRBJ2-7
V gene: TRBV18
clone size: NA
D gene: TRBD1
CDR3 DNA: TGTGCCAGCTCACCTTCGACCGGGACAGGGGACAACGAGCAGTACTTC
CDR3 protein: CASSPSTGTGDNEQYF

J gene: TRBJ2-2
V gene: TRBV5-1
clone size: NA
D gene: TRBD2
CDR3 DNA: TGCGCCAGCAGCTTATCTAGCGGGAGAAGGACCGGGGAGCTGTTTTTT
CDR3 protein: CASSLSSGRRTGELFF

J gene: TRBJ2-5
V gene: TRBV6-5
clone size: few
D gene: TRBD1
CDR3 DNA: TGTGCCAGCAGTTACAGGGACAGGCGAGAGACCCAGTACTTC
CDR3 protein: CASSYRDRRETQYF

J gene: TRBJ1-1
V gene: TRBV11-2
clone size: NA
D gene: NA
CDR3 DNA: TGTGCCAGCAGCCCCCGAAAGGACACTGAAGCTTTCTTT
CDR3 protein: CASSPRKDTEAFF

J gene: TRBJ1-2
V gene: TRBV4-1
clone size: NA
D gene: NA
CDR3 DNA: TGCGCCAGCAGCCAAGAGGGCTATGGCTACACCTTC
CDR3 protein: CASSQEGYGYTF

J gene: TRBJ2-1
V gene: TRBV5-1
clone size: NA
D gene: TRBD2
CDR3 DNA: TGCGCCAGCAGCCTGGGACTAGCGGGATATGAGCAGTTCTTC
CDR3 protein: CASSLGLAGYEQFF

J gene: TRBJ2-7
V gene: TRBV19
clone size: NA
D gene: NA
CDR3 DNA: TGTGCCAGTCAGGGGCCAGGGCACTACGAGCAGTACTTC
CDR3 protein: CASQGPGHYEQYF

J gene: TRBJ2-3
V gene: TRBV19
clone size: NA
D gene: NA
CDR3 DNA: TGTGCCAGTAGTATAGCCATACTAGTTGATACGCAGTATTTT
CDR3 protein: CASSIAILVDTQYF

J gene: TRBJ2-3
V gene: TRBV27
clone size: NA
D gene: NA
CDR3 DNA: TGTGCCAGCAGTTTATCAGGCACAGATACGCAGTATTTT
CDR3 protein: CASSLSGTDTQYF

J gene: TRBJ2-5
V gene: TRBV5-4
clone size: NA
D gene: NA
CDR3 DNA: TGTGCCAGCAGCTTGTTCGGTGGGGGGACCCAGTACTTC
CDR3 protein: CASSLFGGGTQYF